This T cell receptor (beta chain) was found in a study of a mutant IDH1 vaccine in newly diagnosed glioma. Study information: Treated patients were about 60% male, approximately 38% female, mean age 40.4 years. Visit V12 was scheduled at week 35 and visit V13 at week 47.

Germline V gene sequence: CDR1 SEHNR, CDR2 FQNEAQ (reference sequence). V shed 1 base, J shed 7 bases, and the junction held 4 bases outside the gene matches. This CDR3 contains 15 residues. On this clone itself: Its specificity is unknown.

Time point reported: week 35, safety follow-up. Vaccine doses each comprised 300 ug of mutant IDH1 20-mer peptide, with topical imiquimod. New WHO grade 3 or 4 astrocytomas that were IDH1-mutant and ATRX-lost occurred in the donors. Generated by immunoSEQ multiplex PCR, the TCRdb table keeps only in-frame clones and is missing some. The data show 45,000 to 55,000 clones, with 76% seen just once and over 9% held by the top ten. The source is a man aged 35 to 55 with glioma. Sequenced material: PBMCs, taken from a glioma patient whose treatment included an IDH1 peptide vaccine. J is TRBJ2-1 and V is TRBV7-9, with 10 positions matching TRBD2. The CDR3 DNA sequence: TGTGCCAGCAGCTTAGGAGCGGGAGGGATGAATGAGCAGTTCTTC. Amino acid sequence: CASSLGAGGMNEQFF. Full variable domain (rest looked up from reference TRBV7-9 and TRBJ2-1): DTGVSQNPRHKITKRGQNVTFRCDPISEHNRLYWYRQTLGQGPEFLTYFQNEAQLEKSRLLSDRFSAERPKGSFSTLEIQRTEQGDSAMYLCASSLGAGGMNEQFFGPGTRLTVL.